These T cell receptor beta chains were read from a single sample in a study of beta chain features in type 1 diabetes. Repertoires were generated with immunoSEQ multiplex PCR, while TCRdb's copy carries only in-frame clones and drops some. Seen here are 250,000 to 300,000 clones, 24% observed once, and the top ten hold 0.012%. Specimen: naive CD4+ T cells from blood. The receptors derive from a woman between 25 and 40 years old with type 1 diabetes. Both conserved end residues are part of each CDR3. D genes are given only for firm matches. Clone size is given for some rows only: seen once, a few or many times, or a class if the clone is expanded.

clone size: .; V gene: TRBV18; D gene: .; J gene: TRBJ1-5; CDR3 protein: CASSLQGYSNQPQHF; CDR3 DNA: TGTGCCAGCTCACTACAGGGTTACAGCAATCAGCCCCAGCATTTT
clone size: few; V gene: TRBV7-9; D gene: .; J gene: TRBJ1-2; CDR3 protein: CASSFPTGGYGYTF; CDR3 DNA: TGTGCCAGCAGCTTCCCGACAGGAGGCTATGGCTACACCTTC
clone size: .; V gene: TRBV30; D gene: .; J gene: TRBJ2-2; CDR3 protein: CAGRRDTGELFF; CDR3 DNA: TGTGCTGGAAGGAGGGACACCGGGGAGCTGTTTTTT
clone size: .; V gene: TRBV15; D gene: .; J gene: TRBJ2-2; CDR3 protein: CATSTGAAGELFF; CDR3 DNA: TGTGCCACCAGCACAGGGGCGGCCGGGGAGCTGTTTTTT
clone size: few; V gene: TRBV7-9; D gene: TRBD1; J gene: TRBJ1-1; CDR3 protein: CASRRTGENTEAFF; CDR3 DNA: TGTGCCAGCAGGAGGACAGGAGAGAACACTGAAGCTTTCTTT
clone size: .; V gene: TRBV5-1; D gene: .; J gene: TRBJ1-1; CDR3 protein: CASSLRQGSEAFF; CDR3 DNA: TGCGCCAGCAGCTTGAGGCAGGGCAGTGAAGCTTTCTTT
clone size: .; V gene: TRBV11-2; D gene: .; J gene: TRBJ1-2; CDR3 protein: CASSLWRARTDYGYTF; CDR3 DNA: TGTGCCAGCAGCTTATGGAGAGCGAGAACGGACTATGGCTACACCTTC
clone size: .; V gene: TRBV5-1; D gene: TRBD1; J gene: TRBJ2-7; CDR3 protein: CASSPSENPLTGTPYEQYF; CDR3 DNA: TGCGCCAGCAGCCCCTCGGAAAACCCCCTGACAGGGACCCCCTACGAGCAGTACTTC
clone size: few; V gene: TRBV5-1; D gene: TRBD1; J gene: TRBJ2-1; CDR3 protein: CASSEGQGDEQFF; CDR3 DNA: TGCGCCAGCAGCGAAGGACAGGGTGATGAGCAGTTCTTC
clone size: few; V gene: TRBV29-1; D gene: .; J gene: TRBJ1-1; CDR3 protein: CSVETNMNTEAFF; CDR3 DNA: TGCAGCGTCGAGACAAACATGAACACTGAAGCTTTCTTT
clone size: .; V gene: TRBV23-1; D gene: .; J gene: TRBJ2-2; CDR3 protein: CASSQSGAVIGTGELFF; CDR3 DNA: TGCGCCAGCAGTCAATCAGGGGCAGTGATTGGCACCGGGGAGCTGTTTTTT
clone size: .; V gene: TRBV30; D gene: .; J gene: TRBJ1-2; CDR3 protein: CAWSLGGDYYGYTF; CDR3 DNA: TGTGCCTGGAGTCTAGGGGGAGATTACTATGGCTACACCTTC
clone size: .; V gene: TRBV2; D gene: .; J gene: TRBJ1-3; CDR3 protein: CASSEESSGNTIYF; CDR3 DNA: TGTGCCAGCAGTGAAGAGAGCTCTGGAAACACCATATATTTT
clone size: .; V gene: TRBV30; D gene: .; J gene: TRBJ1-1; CDR3 protein: CAWSRGEVIEAFF; CDR3 DNA: TGTGCCTGGAGTCGGGGGGAAGTCATAGAAGCTTTCTTT
clone size: .; V gene: TRBV29-1; D gene: TRBD1; J gene: TRBJ1-1; CDR3 protein: CSVLRDRGMEAFF; CDR3 DNA: TGCAGCGTCCTTCGGGACAGAGGGATGGAAGCTTTCTTT
clone size: .; V gene: TRBV5-6; D gene: TRBD1; J gene: TRBJ1-5; CDR3 protein: CASSPFGTGLNQPQHF; CDR3 DNA: TGTGCCAGCAGCCCTTTTGGGACAGGGTTGAATCAGCCCCAGCATTTT
clone size: few; V gene: TRBV18; D gene: TRBD1; J gene: TRBJ2-7; CDR3 protein: CASSPPGQGAYEQYF; CDR3 DNA: TGTGCCAGCTCCCCTCCGGGACAGGGGGCCTACGAGCAGTACTTC
clone size: once; V gene: TRBV29-1; D gene: TRBD2; J gene: TRBJ2-7; CDR3 protein: CSGGGSPYEQYF; CDR3 DNA: TGCAGCGGGGGAGGGTCCCCTTACGAGCAGTACTTC